The 31 T cell receptor beta chains below were found in one sample sequenced in a study of beta chain features in type 1 diabetes. Antigens of these TCRs are unknown. Expressed TCRB transcripts were sequenced because the isolated RNA had all been reverse transcribed beforehand. Generated by immunoSEQ multiplex PCR, the TCRdb table keeps only in-frame clones and is missing some. Here the sample spans roughly 260,000 clones, about 11% being singletons. Overall study findings and caveats: Within each of all four CD4+ subsets, Type 1 diabetes patients had TCRB CDR3s that were moderately but significantly shorter.

The sample taken for sequencing was naive CD4+ T cells from blood. The receptors derive from a man aged 30 to 45 with type 1 diabetes.

The genes are TRBV18 and TRBJ2-3; D gene ambiguous. V shed 1 base and J shed 5 bases, with 13 bases lying between them. The CDR3 consists of 15 residues. Germline V gene data show CDR1 as KGHSH and CDR2 as LQKENI. The CDR3: CASSPQQDQQDTQYF. CDR3 nucleotide sequence: TGTGCCAGCTCACCACAACAAGATCAACAAGATACGCAGTATTTT.

This clone was counted only a few times. The chain carries TRBV5-8 and TRBJ1-5; TRBD1 agrees at 10 bases. CDR1 and CDR2 from the germline V gene are SGHTS and YDEGEE. This CDR3 has 16 residues. V trimming: 4 bases; J trimming: 6 bases; junction bases outside the gene matches: 10. The CDR3 protein is CASSKTGGTVSQPQHF. The CDR3, as DNA: TGTGCCAGCAGCAAGACAGGGGGCACCGTGAGTCAGCCCCAGCATTTT.

The chain employs TRBV10-3 and TRBJ2-1, with unresolved D. The CDR3 has 12 amino acids. Germline CDR1 and CDR2: ENHRY and SYGVKD. V lost 10 bases and J 4 bases, leaving 11 bases between the germline ends. Here the CDR3 DNA reads TGTGCCACCACAGCCTCATACAATGAGCAGTTCTTC. Its protein product is CATTASYNEQFF.

The V call is TRBV2, the J call TRBJ2-4, with 7 nucleotides matching TRBD1. J was trimmed by 4 bases and V by 6 bases; bases with no gene match: 3. Germline V gene data show CDR1 as SNHLY and CDR2 as FYNNEI. The CDR3 covers 13 residues. The CDR3 protein is CASSGTEKNIQYF. The CDR3 DNA reads as TGTGCCAGCAGCGGGACAGAAAAAAACATTCAGTACTTC. Looking up the rest from reference TRBV2 and TRBJ2-4 gives the full variable domain: EPEVTQTPSHQVTQMGQEVILRCVPISNHLYFYWYRQILGQKVEFLVSFYNNEISEKSEIFDDQFSVERPDGSNFTLKIRSTKLEDSAMYFCASSGTEKNIQYFGAGTRLSVL.

The rearrangement links TRBV11-1 to TRBJ1-6, with 7 nucleotides matching TRBD1. Germline CDR1 and CDR2: SGHAT and FQDESV (reference sequence). This CDR3 is built from 15 residues. Trimming at V came to 4 bases and at J to 8 bases, leaving 8 bases not matched to a gene. The CDR3 coding sequence is TGTGCCAGCAGCTCCCCCACGACAGGGCATTCACCCCTCCACTTT. This translates into CASSSPTTGHSPLHF.

This clone turned up a few times. This chain uses TRBV5-1 with TRBJ2-5; possibly TRBD1 or TRBD2 for D (5 bases each). Trimming stripped 4 bases from V and 5 bases from J, with 18 bases between. Looked up from germline, CDR1 is SGHRS and CDR2 is YFSETQ. CDR3 size: 15 residues. Written as DNA, the CDR3 is TGCGCCAGCAGCCTGGGACCGGCAGGTCCTGAGACCCAGTACTTC. This encodes CASSLGPAGPETQYF.

The CDR3 loop reads CASSPGSGYEQYF. The CDR3 bases are TGTGCCAGCAGTCCCGGCTCAGGCTACGAGCAGTACTTC. V gene TRBV28 combines with J gene TRBJ2-7; D unclear. Trimming took off 5 bases at V and 3 bases at J, with 11 bases between the two ends. Germline assignment: CDR1 MDHEN and CDR2 SYDVKM. The CDR3 runs 13 residues.

This sequence joins TRBV28 and TRBJ2-7, with TRBD1 matching over 8 bases. Germline trimming cut 8 bases from V and 3 bases from J; bases unmatched to any gene: 3. CDR1 is MDHEN and CDR2 is SYDVKM in the germline V gene. The CDR3 length is 12 residues. The CDR3 DNA follows: TGTGCCAGCGGACAGGGATTCTACGAGCAGTACTTC. It is translated as CASGQGFYEQYF.

The chain combines TRBV5-1 with TRBJ1-1, with a possible D match to TRBD1 (6 bases). Germline V gene sequence: CDR1 SGHRS, CDR2 YFSETQ. The V gene lost 4 bases and the J gene lost 0 bases, with 10 bases spanning the gap. This CDR3 is 14 amino acids long. The chain's CDR3 is CASSRDTMNTEAFF. CDR3 nucleotides: TGCGCCAGCAGCCGGGACACAATGAACACTGAAGCTTTCTTT.

The rearrangement uses TRBV4-1 and TRBJ1-1, with D possibly being TRBD1 (6 bases). Germline V gene lookup returns CDR1 MGHRA and CDR2 YSYEKL. CDR3 size: 16 residues. The ends were cut back, 3 bases at V and 1 base at J, with 15 bases in the middle. The CDR3 region has the DNA TGCGCCAGCAGCCAGAATATCGGACAGACGAACACTGAAGCTTTCTTT. Translated: CASSQNIGQTNTEAFF.

This clone was seen a handful of times. CDR3 sequence reads: CASSLNVNSGANVLTF. CDR3 DNA: TGTGCCAGCAGCTTAAATGTAAACTCTGGGGCCAACGTCCTGACTTTC. The V call is TRBV7-9, the J call TRBJ2-6; the D is unclear. Between the trimmed V and J ends, which lost 2 bases and 0 bases, there was a span of 8 bases. The CDR3 covers 16 residues. Germline V CDR1 and CDR2: SEHNR, FQNEAQ (reference sequence).

CDR3 sequence: CASSLGLAAGANVLTF. CDR3 DNA: TGCGCCAGCAGCTTGGGGCTAGCGGCTGGGGCCAACGTCCTGACTTTC. The J gene is TRBJ2-6, the V gene TRBV5-1; TRBD2 matches 7 bases. Trimming took 0 bases from V and 2 from J; bases not matched to a gene: 2. The CDR3 has 16 amino acids. The germline V gene encodes CDR1 SGHRS and CDR2 YFSETQ.

The chain recombines TRBV18 with TRBJ1-1, with D possibly matching TRBD1 (5 bases). The germline V and J ends were trimmed by 3 bases and 2 bases, with 10 bases remaining between them. CDR3 length equals 14 residues. Germline assignment: CDR1 KGHSH and CDR2 LQKENI. The CDR3 sequence: CASSPGGSNTEAFF. The DNA of the CDR3 is TGTGCCAGCTCACCCGGGGGAAGTAACACTGAAGCTTTCTTT.

The chain combines TRBV27 with TRBJ2-2, with 7 positions matching TRBD1. Germline lookup yields CDR1 MNHEY and CDR2 SMNVEV (reference sequence). The trim removed 7 bases at V and 7 bases at J, leaving 15 bases unmatched. This CDR3 region has 16 residues. The CDR3 nucleotides are TGTGCCAGCAACATTCGGGGTACAGGGGTGGTCGGGGAGCTGTTTTTT. This codes for CASNIRGTGVVGELFF.

This clone has a handful of counts. The chain employs TRBV29-1 and TRBJ2-1; perhaps TRBD2 as D (6 bases). Germline values: CDR1 SQVTM, CDR2 ANQGSEA. Trimming removed 6 bases from V and 2 bases from J, with 17 bases in between. The CDR3 covers 15 residues. The CDR3 protein is CSVAEVWGAYNEQFF. The DNA of the CDR3 is TGCAGCGTCGCGGAAGTGTGGGGGGCCTACAATGAGCAGTTCTTC.

This clone was found a few times. The chain joins TRBV28 to TRBJ2-5; D remains unclear. With 11 bases removed from V and 2 bases from J, the gap between germline ends came to 9 bases. The germline CDR1 and CDR2 sequences are MDHEN and SYDVKM. The CDR3 has 11 residues. CDR3 amino acids: CASAGQETQYF. The DNA of the CDR3 is TGTGCCTCGGCAGGTCAAGAGACCCAGTACTTC.

This clone was counted a few times. This sequence joins TRBV28 and TRBJ2-6; 7 bases are shared with TRBD2. V was pared by 0 bases and J by 0 bases, with 2 bases of the junction left unmatched. CDR1 MDHEN and CDR2 SYDVKM come from the germline V gene. The CDR3 length is 17 residues. CDR3 region: CASSLWAGDSGANVLTF. In nucleotides, the CDR3 is TGTGCCAGCAGTTTATGGGCGGGGGACTCTGGGGCCAACGTCCTGACTTTC.

The rearrangement uses TRBV25-1 and TRBJ2-5; TRBD1 agrees at 12 bases. J was trimmed by 5 bases and V by 10 bases; bases with no gene match: 14. The germline gives CDR1 MGHDK, CDR2 SYGVNS. The CDR3 has 16 amino acids. CDR3 sequence (DNA): TGTGCCACTAGAGCCTCGGGACAGGGGGCGCGGGAGACCCAGTACTTC. It is translated as CATRASGQGARETQYF.

The rearrangement uses TRBV29-1 and TRBJ1-5; D might be TRBD1 (6 bases). Germline CDR1 SQVTM, CDR2 ANQGSEA. The V gene lost 4 bases and the J gene lost 7 bases, with 11 bases spanning the gap. The CDR3 is 12 amino acids. The CDR3, as DNA: TGCAGCGTTGTGGTCAGGGGCCAGCCCCAGCATTTT. Translating gives CSVVVRGQPQHF.

V usage is TRBV9 and J usage is TRBJ2-5; unclear D gene. The CDR3 runs to 13 residues. Trimming left V 2 bases short and J 5 bases short, with 10 bases between. Germline values: CDR1 SGDLS, CDR2 YYNGEE. Written as DNA, the CDR3 is TGTGCCAGCAGCGTGGCCCCCAGGGAGACCCAGTACTTC. This gives the protein CASSVAPRETQYF.

This clone was detected a few times. This chain uses TRBV4-1 with TRBJ2-5; a weak D match, TRBD2 (5 bases). Trimming removed 0 bases at V and 3 bases at J, with 14 bases between. Germline CDR1 is MGHRA and CDR2 is YSYEKL. The CDR3 runs to 16 residues. The CDR3 spells CASSQDPGMGEETQYF. CDR3 DNA sequence: TGCGCCAGCAGCCAAGATCCCGGGATGGGTGAAGAGACCCAGTACTTC.

The genes are TRBV4-1 and TRBJ2-1; 8 bases map to TRBD1. J lost 1 base, V lost 0 bases, and 11 bases had no gene match. Germline-derived CDR1 and CDR2 are MGHRA and YSYEKL. CDR3 length: 19 amino acids. Here the CDR3 DNA reads TGCGCCAGCAGCCAAGATGATCCAGGGACAGGCTTTTCCTACAATGAGCAGTTCTTC. As protein: CASSQDDPGTGFSYNEQFF.

The table lists this clone with a few counts. The rearrangement joins TRBV7-9 to TRBJ1-5; D might be TRBD1 (6 bases). V was cut by 3 bases and J by 3 bases, with 15 bases left in between. The CDR3 runs 16 residues. Looked up from germline, CDR1 is SEHNR and CDR2 is FQNEAQ (reference sequence). CDR3 DNA sequence: TGTGCCAGCAGCTTCATCTCCGGACAGTTCAATCAGCCCCAGCATTTT. Translated, it gives CASSFISGQFNQPQHF.

The chain couples TRBV6-5 to TRBJ1-6; 7 positions match TRBD1. CDR3 size: 15 residues. Germline CDR1 and CDR2: MNHEY and SVGAGI. V lost 0 bases and J lost 8; bases outside the gene matches: 4. DNA for the CDR3: TGTGCCAGCAGTTACTCTAGGCAGGGGGATTCACCCCTCCACTTT. Translating gives CASSYSRQGDSPLHF.

The rearrangement uses TRBV6-5 and TRBJ2-5, with unresolved D. V lost 6 bases and J lost 5, with 16 bases in between. CDR3 size: 14 residues. CDR1 is MNHEY, CDR2 SVGAGI, per germline. The CDR3 nucleotides are TGTGCCAGCAGCCGACCCCCTGAGGTCGAGACCCAGTACTTC. Its translation is CASSRPPEVETQYF.

This clone was recorded a few times. The V gene is TRBV7-9, the J gene TRBJ1-3; tentative D call: TRBD1 (6 bases). V was trimmed by 6 bases and J by 3 bases, leaving 12 bases between them. Germline V lookup: CDR1 SEHNR, CDR2 FQNEAQ (reference sequence). CDR3 length: 14 residues. For the CDR3, the DNA is TGTGCCAGCAGGGGGGACATCGATGGAAACACCATATATTTT. Translation gives CASRGDIDGNTIYF.

This clone was detected only a few times. The genes are TRBV9 and TRBJ2-5, with 9 nucleotides matching TRBD1. The germline V gene has CDR1 SGDLS and CDR2 YYNGEE. The V and J ends lost 4 bases and 4 bases, in that order; junction bases with no gene match: 8. CDR3 size: 15 residues. The CDR3 loop is CASSPNRDRVETQYF. CDR3 coding DNA: TGTGCCAGCAGCCCCAACCGGGACAGGGTAGAGACCCAGTACTTC.

CDR3 protein: CASSLIRGTEAFF. The CDR3 nucleotides read TGCGCCAGCAGCCTCATAAGGGGCACTGAAGCTTTCTTT. The gene calls are TRBV5-1 and TRBJ1-1, with a possible D match to TRBD1 (5 bases). Germline CDR1 reads SGHRS; CDR2 reads YFSETQ. V lost 4 bases and J 4 bases, leaving 11 bases between the germline ends. This CDR3 is 13 amino acids long.

In regard to this clone: The same CDR3 arises from other DNA sequences in this sample as well. The V gene is TRBV6-1, the J gene TRBJ2-7, with TRBD1 matching over 9 bases. Per germline, CDR1 MNHNS and CDR2 SASEGT. After removal of 6 bases from V and 3 bases from J, the junction contained 6 bases not matched to a gene. The CDR3 loop spans 14 amino acids. The CDR3 bases are TGTGCCAGCAGGGTGGGACAGGGATTCTACGAGCAGTACTTC. Amino acid sequence: CASRVGQGFYEQYF.

This clone was counted only a few times. V gene TRBV2 combines with J gene TRBJ1-2; D not certain. V dropped 0 bases and J dropped 7 bases, with 15 bases sitting between them. This CDR3 comprises 15 residues. The germline gives CDR1 SNHLY, CDR2 FYNNEI. The CDR3 sequence is CASSEAPSRSGGYTF. In nucleotides, the CDR3 is TGTGCCAGCAGTGAAGCCCCCTCGAGGTCGGGTGGCTACACCTTC.

The V gene is TRBV9, the J gene TRBJ2-1; TRBD2 matches at 11 bases. CDR3 length: 16 amino acids. In germline, CDR1 is SGDLS, CDR2 YYNGEE. Trimming took 0 bases from V and 8 from J; bases not matched to a gene: 7. In nucleotides, the CDR3 is TGTGCCAGCAGCGTAGCACCTAGCGGGGGGAATGATGAGCAGTTCTTC. Translating gives CASSVAPSGGNDEQFF.